This T cell receptor (beta chain) originates from a study of beta chain features in type 1 diabetes. Points from the study as a whole: PCR may have favored shorter templates equally in patients and controls. Type 1 diabetes patients had TCRB CDR3s that were shorter (moderately but significantly so) in all four CD4+ subsets.

The sample holds a few counts of this clone. No antigen is known for it. cDNA synthesis used the whole RNA isolate, giving expressed TCRB sequences. Some clones are missing from TCRdb's copy, which holds only in-frame ones; the method was immunoSEQ multiplex PCR. The data hold a few hundred thousand clones, with 10% to 15% observed a single time. This sequence originates from a young woman with type 1 diabetes. The sequenced sample was naive CD4+ T cells from blood.

In DNA form, the CDR3 reads TGTGCCTGGAGTGTGCAGTTTAACTATGGCTACACCTTC. It encodes CAWSVQFNYGYTF. The chain combines TRBV30 with TRBJ1-2, with D unclear. V was pared by 0 bases and J by 1 base, with 6 bases between. The CDR3 runs 13 residues. Germline-derived CDR1 and CDR2 are GTSNPN and SVGIG (reference sequence).